A single sample is the source of the 3 T cell receptor beta chains below, sequenced in a study of a mutant IDH1 vaccine in newly diagnosed glioma. As for time point: baseline, week 1 (first vaccination visit). This sample's treatment: pre-vaccination baseline after standard-of-care therapy. The method was immunoSEQ multiplex PCR; TCRdb's version includes in-frame clones alone and lacks a portion of them. The data contain tens of thousands of clones, over 75% of them singletons. The sample consisted of PBMCs, taken from a glioma patient treated with radiotherapy, temozolomide or both. The receptors stem from a man aged 30 to 39 with glioma.

This clone has only a few counts. This chain links TRBV28 with TRBJ2-2; D possibly corresponds to TRBD2 (6 bases). Germline-derived CDR1 and CDR2 are MDHEN and SYDVKM. The ends were cut back, 7 bases at V and 4 bases at J, with 13 bases in the middle. This CDR3 spans 14 amino acids. The CDR3 reads CASTWGELTGELFF. As DNA, the CDR3 is TGTGCCAGCACCTGGGGGGAGCTCACCGGGGAGCTGTTTTTT.

The chain combines TRBV11-3 with TRBJ1-6, with D tentatively TRBD1 (6 bases). V was cut by 0 bases and J by 0 bases, with 12 bases left in between. The CDR3 loop spans 18 amino acids. CDR1 and CDR2 (germline): SGHNT, YENEEA. CDR3 coding DNA: TGTGCCAGCAGCTTAGATGGTAGGGGGAGCTCCTATAATTCACCCCTCCACTTT. The encoded protein is CASSLDGRGSSYNSPLHF.

The chain joins TRBV5-1 to TRBJ1-3; D possibly corresponds to TRBD1 (5 bases). The length of the CDR3 is 14 residues. With 7 bases removed from V and 0 bases from J, the gap between germline ends came to 11 bases. Germline values: CDR1 SGHRS, CDR2 YFSETQ. The CDR3 loop is CASSDGGSGNTIYF. CDR3 sequence (DNA): TGCGCCAGCTCGGATGGGGGCTCTGGAAACACCATATATTTT.